This TCR beta chain was recorded in a study of identical twins (dated by TCRdb to between 2015 and 2016). For the study in its entirety: To test whether fetal clonotypes persist, this study deep-sequenced TCR alpha and beta repertoires from monozygotic twins, from unrelated adults of various ages, and from cord blood. Replicate twin experiments were performed at different times using different library preparation protocols to rule out contamination. General conclusions and limits of the study: Because the same donors could not be followed over many years, the conclusions depended on cross-sectional statistical analysis. A weaker excess of twin sharing was found in beta out-of-frame sequences because the signal-to-noise ratio was lowered by fewer shared sequences. Invariant T cells such as MAIT and iNKT could partly confound zero-insertion analyses, although diverse VJ usage argued against such confounding for most clonotypes. Compared with coincidental sharing between unrelated individuals, an excess of low generation-probability sequences was observed among out-of-frame TCR alpha sequences shared between twins. Fewer insertions were carried by abundant cord blood beta clonotypes, a similar but weaker trend appeared in young adult naive repertoires, and no such trend appeared in memory repertoires. Out-of-frame TCR alpha sharing in monozygotic twins was systematically underestimated by recombination models, whereas sharing between unrelated individuals was in agreement with the recombination models.

There are 12 amino acids in the CDR3, from cysteine to phenylalanine inclusive. The DNA shown is the 36-base CDR3, in frame from base 1. Per the germline V gene, SGDLS is the CDR1 and YYNGEE is the CDR2. With regard to this clonotype: The clone's antigen remains unknown. Sequence at one end of the junction differs from germline and may be a read error.

Libraries were constructed by 5' RACE. TCRdb shows the sequencer as Illumina HiSeq 2000. Template switching added a universal primer binding site, and the final cDNA carried a unique molecular identifier that allowed TCR cDNA molecules to be counted accurately. Specific primers in the conserved constant-segment region were used to synthesize first-strand cDNA for TCR alpha and beta chains. To control for contamination, each cDNA library was double barcoded with a SMART-Mk sample barcode plus Illumina barcodes. TruSeq adapter sequences, together with Illumina sample barcodes, were added in two successive PCR steps. The Illumina HiSeq platform was used with custom primers to sequence TCR alpha and beta cDNA libraries. Turning to the authors' computational methods: MiGEC was used to process raw reads and extract unique molecular identifiers, and MiXCR was used to find CDR3 positions. Recombination models were inferred per individual with the repgenHMM and IGoR tools using an EM algorithm. The analysis of shared clonotypes was done with the tcR package in R, with sharing normalized by the product of cloneset sizes. Out-of-frame nonproductive sequences were analyzed to study raw recombination free of thymic and clonal selection effects. The public reads were reanalyzed by TCRdb: fastp trimming at Q25, MiXCR alignment, in-frame beta chains only. For every CDR3 protein sequence, its rows merge into one entry that carries the most common genes and DNA. TCRdb assigned the V and J calls; the authors' analysis was not used. The sample records under 900,000 distinct CDR3 sequences, 15% to 20% of which are singletons. The ten largest account for about an eighth of the sample.

Only healthy Caucasian donors were included. The twin cohort comprised three pairs of female monozygotic twins, all aged roughly 18 to 30 years. RNA for TCR libraries was isolated from peripheral blood mononuclear cells. These same data were also listed under a study on T cells expressing NK-cell markers. The second publication reports: Three sorted T-cell subsets (CD3+CD56+NKG2C+, CD3+CD56+NKG2C- and CD3+CD56-NKG2C+) from roughly 8 donors had their TCR beta-chain repertoires profiled. Seven of the eight sequenced donors were HCMV-seropositive and one was HCMV-seronegative. To restrict sorting to alphabetaTCR-expressing T cells, an anti-gammadeltaTCR antibody was added in several experiments. In roughly six donors, the dominant CD3+CD56+NKG2C+ clonotypes ranked among the top 10 CD8+ clonotypes, making up roughly 1.0-7.0% of CD8+ T cells. Those dominant clonotypes were again the most abundant among CD3+CD56-NKG2C+ cells in four donors, at 28.3-60.1%. It remained unclear whether the expanded NKG2C-expressing T cell clones were specific for HCMV antigens. The study sequenced eight donors, all healthy volunteers chosen at random: three men and five women. To determine HCMV serostatus, a commercial ELISA kit was used to detect HCMV-specific IgG in serum. For about 6 donors, unsorted PBMC were also used to sequence bulk peripheral blood T-cell repertoires. MIGEC handled demultiplexing of the reads and grouping by UMI, while MiTCR was used to assemble and quantify clonotypes. To exclude erroneous sequences, only TCR cDNA sequences supported by at least two reads were retained. Downstream repertoire analysis used the tcR package, and clonotypes were matched across fractions by CDR3 nucleotide sequence plus V segment. VDJmatch was used to annotate antigen specificity against VDJdb, with one amino acid substitution in CDR3 permitted.

Input material: PBMCs. The rearranged segments are TRBV9 and TRBJ2-7, with TRBD2 as a weak D call on 5 bases. This clonotype was sampled from a woman aged 18 to 35 in good health. In nucleotides, the sequence is TGTGACAGCAGCGTAGTAGAGGGTGAGCAGTACTTC. It translates as CDSSVVEGEQYF.